This is a list of T cell receptor beta chains from one sample in a study of cytomegalovirus exposure and HLA in healthy donors. Profiling relied on immunoSEQ multiplex PCR, and the TCRdb table lists in-frame clones only, not all of them. The sample includes 100,000 to 150,000 clones, about 79% seen only once; the top ten take about 2%. The sequencing input was PBMCs. All receptors come from a man aged 18-30 years in good health and CMV-seronegative. The CDR3 runs from the conserved cysteine through the conserved F or W. Fields, in order: clone size, D gene, J gene, V gene, CDR3 DNA, CDR3 protein. D genes are given only for firm matches. Clone size, where shown, is once, few, many, or a class for clones that have expanded.

.	.	TRBJ2-1	TRBV5-1	TGCGCCAGCAGCTATGTGACAGGTTCGAGTGAGCAGTTCTTC	CASSYVTGSSEQFF
few	TRBD1	TRBJ1-2	TRBV9	TGTGCCAGCAGCGGCGGGACAGGGGAATATGGCTACACCTTC	CASSGGTGEYGYTF
.	TRBD2	TRBJ2-1	TRBV6-6	TGTGCCAGCAGTTTTCTAGGACTAGCGGGCAACAATGAGCAGTTCTTC	CASSFLGLAGNNEQFF
.	TRBD1	TRBJ1-1	TRBV19	TGTGCCAGTAGTACCTATGACAGGGATGAAGCTTTCTTT	CASSTYDRDEAFF
.	TRBD2	TRBJ2-1	TRBV27	TGTGCCAGCAGTCCATTCCTAGCGGGAGGGCCCAATGAGCAGTTCTTC	CASSPFLAGGPNEQFF
.	TRBD2	TRBJ2-3	TRBV6-5	TGTGCCAGCAGACCAGCGGGAGGGCCTTGGGATACGCAGTATTTT	CASRPAGGPWDTQYF
.	TRBD2	TRBJ2-7	TRBV28	TGTGCCAGCAGCCACAATAGCGGGGTGCTCTACGAGCAGTACTTC	CASSHNSGVLYEQYF
.	TRBD1	TRBJ2-7	TRBV4-3	TGCGCCAGCAGTCCCACAGGGGCTAGGGAGCAGTACTTC	CASSPTGAREQYF
.	TRBD2	TRBJ2-1	TRBV30	TGTGCCTGGAGTGTAAGGCTAGCGGGAGGTAATGAGCAGTTCTTC	CAWSVRLAGGNEQFF
once	.	TRBJ2-1	TRBV9	TGTGCCAGCAGCGTAGATCTATACAATGAGCAGTTCTTC	CASSVDLYNEQFF